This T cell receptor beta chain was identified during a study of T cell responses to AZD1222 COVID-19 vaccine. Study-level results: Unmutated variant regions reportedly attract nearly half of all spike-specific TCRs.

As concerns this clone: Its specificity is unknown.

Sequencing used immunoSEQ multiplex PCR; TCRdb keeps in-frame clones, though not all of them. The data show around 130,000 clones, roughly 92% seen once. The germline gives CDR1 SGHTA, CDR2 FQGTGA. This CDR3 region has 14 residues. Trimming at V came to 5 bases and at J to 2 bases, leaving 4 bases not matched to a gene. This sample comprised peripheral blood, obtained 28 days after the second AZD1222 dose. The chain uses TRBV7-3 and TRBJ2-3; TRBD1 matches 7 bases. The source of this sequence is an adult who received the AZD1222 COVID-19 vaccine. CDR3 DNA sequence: TGTGCCAGCAGCCCAGACAGGGCCACAGATACGCAGTATTTT. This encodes CASSPDRATDTQYF. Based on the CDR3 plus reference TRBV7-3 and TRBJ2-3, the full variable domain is GAGVSQTPSNKVTEKGKYVELRCDPISGHTALYWYRQSLGQGPEFLIYFQGTGAADDSGLPNDRFFAVRPEGSVSTLKIQRTERGDSAVYLCASSPDRATDTQYFGPGTRLTVL.